The entry below describes one TCR beta chain. This CDR3 has 16 residues. CDR1 MGHRA and CDR2 YSYEKL come from the germline V gene. V gave up 0 bases and J gave up 7 bases, with 18 bases separating them. This sample stems from a study of blood T cell repertoires in COVID-19. Original methodology: For nucleated cells, counts were estimated from reference gene primer amplification. Some clones are missing from TCRdb's copy, which holds only in-frame ones; the method was immunoSEQ multiplex PCR. D and trimming come from the DNA, and the V and J calls and clone size come from that table. The sample holds 150,000 to 200,000 clones, about 86% seen once.

This clonotype was sampled from a man in his fifties with active or convalescent COVID-19. Sequences were obtained from peripheral blood. V is TRBV4-1 and J is TRBJ2-5, with D possibly TRBD2 on 5 matching bases. Here the CDR3 DNA reads TGCGCCAGCAGCCAAGATCCGGACTGGGCAGGTGGGACCCAGTACTTC. It translates to CASSQDPDWAGGTQYF.